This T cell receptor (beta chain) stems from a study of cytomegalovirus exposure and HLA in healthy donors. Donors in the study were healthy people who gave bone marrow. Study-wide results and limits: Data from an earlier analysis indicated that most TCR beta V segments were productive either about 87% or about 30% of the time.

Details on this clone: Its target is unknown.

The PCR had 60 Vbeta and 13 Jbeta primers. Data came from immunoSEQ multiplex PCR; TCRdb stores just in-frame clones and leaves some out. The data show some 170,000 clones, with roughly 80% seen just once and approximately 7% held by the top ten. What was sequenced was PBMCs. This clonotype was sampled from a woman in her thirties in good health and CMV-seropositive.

CDR3 loop: CASSTNLETDGNTIYF. CDR3 DNA sequence: TGTGCCAGCAGCACCAACCTCGAGACAGACGGAAACACCATATATTTT. The chain recombines TRBV9 with TRBJ1-3, with D maybe TRBD1 (5 bases). The CDR3 extends over 16 amino acids. V lost 4 bases, J lost 4 bases, and 18 bases lay in between. Germline V gene data show CDR1 as SGDLS and CDR2 as YYNGEE.